This entry lists 18 T cell receptor beta chains sequenced from one sample in a study of T cells in Graves' hyperthyroidism and ophthalmopathy. It was RNA transcripts that yielded the amplified TCR beta CDR3 regions. RT-PCR in the first round (using the HTBI primer set) targeted the TCR CDR3. TCRdb reanalysed the multiplex PCR reads using MiXCR and keeps one entry per CDR3 protein. In the table there are almost 600,000 distinct CDR3 sequences, about 15% of which are singletons. What was sequenced was blood. The receptors originated from a woman in her twenties or thirties with Graves' hyperthyroidism that later progressed to Graves' ophthalmopathy.

This clonotype was seen a handful of times. The gene calls are TRBV5-8 and TRBJ1-1; 7 bases agree with TRBD1. CDR1 and CDR2 (germline): SGHTS, YDEGEE. Losses at the gene ends were 4 bases for V and 0 bases for J; bases not matched to a gene: 6. CDR3 length equals 15 residues. The CDR3 here is CASSRDRTMNTEAFF. The CDR3 DNA sequence: TGTGCCAGCAGCAGGGACAGAACAATGAACACTGAAGCTTTCTTT.

Ten or more counts support this clonotype. The rearrangement joins TRBV2 to TRBJ2-1; D unresolved. The V and J ends lost 1 base and 4 bases respectively, with 8 bases between them. Per the germline V gene, CDR1 is SNHLY and CDR2 is FYNNEI. CDR3 length: 14 amino acids. The CDR3 coding sequence is TGTGCCAGCAGTGAAGATGGCACATACAATGAGCAGTTCTTC. It yields the protein CASSEDGTYNEQFF.

This clonotype was counted many times. The gene calls are TRBV20-1 and TRBJ2-3, with D unresolved. This CDR3 comprises 14 residues. Trimming took 1 base from V and 2 from J, leaving 10 bases between them. CDR1 is DFQATT and CDR2 is SNEGSKA in the germline V gene (reference sequence). The CDR3, as DNA: TGCAGTGCTAGAGCGCAGGCCCCCACAGATACGCAGTATTTT. Its translation: CSARAQAPTDTQYF.

This clonotype was observed many times. The chain joins TRBV11-2 to TRBJ2-3; D is unclear. Germline CDR1 SGHAT, CDR2 FQNNGV. This CDR3 is built from 10 residues. Trimming stripped 0 bases from V and 8 bases from J, with 0 bases between. CDR3 region: CASSLDTQYF. CDR3 coding DNA: TGTGCCAGCAGCTTAGATACGCAGTATTTT.

This clonotype was found many times. The chain links TRBV7-2 to TRBJ1-1, with no clear D. The CDR3 length is 13 residues. Germline lookup yields CDR1 SGHTA and CDR2 FQGNSA. Trimming shortened V by 4 bases and J by 4 bases, and 10 bases separated the two germline ends. In DNA form, the CDR3 reads TGTGCCAGCAGCTCCTCCGGTCTCACTGAAGCTTTCTTT. This translates into CASSSSGLTEAFF. Filled out from reference TRBV7-2 and TRBJ1-1, the complete variable domain reads GAGVSQSPSNKVTEKGKDVELRCDPISGHTALYWYRQSLGQGLEFLIYFQGNSAPDKSGLPSDRFSAERTGGSVSTLTIQRTQQEDSAVYLCASSSSGLTEAFFGQGTRLTVV.

At least ten counts were recorded for this clonotype. The chain recombines TRBV27 with TRBJ1-3, with TRBD1 as a possible D gene (5 bases). The germline CDR1 and CDR2 sequences are MNHEY and SMNVEV (reference sequence). The CDR3 length is 15 residues. The ends were cut back, 5 bases at V and 4 bases at J, with 15 bases in the middle. The CDR3 region has the DNA TGTGCCAGCAGTCCACCCCCTGGGGCCGGAAACACCATATATTTT. Its translation is CASSPPPGAGNTIYF.

V usage is TRBV5-1 and J usage is TRBJ1-4; D may be TRBD1 (6 bases). CDR3 length equals 13 residues. Trimming removed 6 bases from V and 8 bases from J, with 14 bases in between. CDR1 is SGHRS and CDR2 is YFSETQ in the germline V gene. The CDR3 reads CASKTGGEEKLFF. CDR3 nucleotides: TGCGCCAGCAAGACAGGCGGGGAAGAAAAACTGTTTTTT.

This clonotype was found many times. This sequence joins TRBV2 and TRBJ2-7; D is perhaps TRBD2 (6 bases). The germline V gene has CDR1 SNHLY and CDR2 FYNNEI. Trimming left V 5 bases short and J 0 bases short, with 17 bases between. CDR3 length: 16 residues. CDR3 sequence (DNA): TGTGCCAGCAGTACGGGACTCATAAACCCCTCCTACGAGCAGTACTTC. This codes for CASSTGLINPSYEQYF.

This clonotype was observed many times. The germline gene is not matched at one end of the junction; a read error may be the cause. The V gene is TRBV5-1, the J gene TRBJ2-3; D not certain. The CDR3 spans 15 residues. Germline V gives CDR1 SGHRS, CDR2 YFSETQ. In nucleotides, the CDR3 is TGTGCCAGCAGCTTGGACGGAACAAGCACAGATACGCAGTATTTT. Translation gives CASSLDGTSTDTQYF.

Only a few counts were recorded for this clonotype. A single base separates this from a much larger clone, so it may be a read error. The chain links TRBV29-1 to TRBJ2-1; D not resolved. The assigned J gene may be wrong: the sequence end matches TRBJ2-7 better. This CDR3 spans 12 amino acids. Germline V lookup: CDR1 SQVTM, CDR2 ANQGSEA. The chain's CDR3 is CSVEHGYNEQYF. The CDR3 nucleotides are TGCAGCGTTGAACACGGTTACAATGAGCAGTACTTC.

This clonotype was seen a handful of times. This chain uses TRBV4-2 with TRBJ2-7; 7 nucleotides agree with TRBD1. Germline lookup yields CDR1 LGHNA and CDR2 YNFKEQ. After removal of 0 bases from V and 5 bases from J, the junction contained 10 bases not matched to a gene. This CDR3 comprises 16 residues. This CDR3 is CASSQETGTAANEQYF. CDR3 coding DNA: TGTGCCAGCAGCCAAGAGACCGGGACAGCAGCGAACGAGCAGTACTTC.

The genes are TRBV9 and TRBJ2-5; D gene ambiguous. V lost 0 bases to trimming and J lost 5 bases, with 14 bases between them. This CDR3 comprises 15 residues. The germline gives CDR1 SGDLS, CDR2 YYNGEE. The CDR3 bases are TGTGCCAGCAGCGTAGGGGGTTGGTCAGCCGAGACCCAGTACTTC. Translation gives CASSVGGWSAETQYF.

The count of this clonotype is one. The chain links TRBV18 to TRBJ1-5; the D gene is possibly TRBD1 (6 bases). Germline-derived CDR1 and CDR2 are KGHSH and LQKENI. The CDR3 spans 13 residues. The germline V and J ends were trimmed by 5 bases and 7 bases, with 12 bases remaining between them. The CDR3 bases are TGTGCCAGCTCAGCACAGGGTGCCCAGCCCCAGCATTTT. Translated: CASSAQGAQPQHF.

V gene TRBV7-9 combines with J gene TRBJ2-3; D remains unclear. Trimming left V 11 bases short and J 2 bases short, with 17 bases between. The CDR3 length is 14 residues. From germline, CDR1 is SEHNR and CDR2 FQNEAQ (reference sequence). The CDR3: CASLSGRPTDTQYF. CDR3 sequence (DNA): TGTGCCTCCCTCTCGGGCAGACCCACAGATACGCAGTATTTT.

The J gene is TRBJ2-7, the V gene TRBV2; 9 bases match TRBD2. CDR1 and CDR2 from the germline V gene are SNHLY and FYNNEI. V lost 5 bases to trimming and J lost 2 bases; unmatched junction nucleotides: 10. This CDR3 contains 16 residues. The CDR3 is CASSLDQSGRPYEQYF. The CDR3, as DNA: TGTGCCAGCAGTCTAGACCAAAGCGGGAGGCCCTACGAGCAGTACTTC.

At least ten counts were recorded for this clonotype. The V and J genes are TRBV10-3 and TRBJ2-2; maybe TRBD2 (6 bases). Germline-derived CDR1 and CDR2 are ENHRY and SYGVKD. The germline V and J ends were trimmed by 4 bases and 3 bases, with 12 bases remaining between them. The CDR3 is 15 amino acids. The CDR3 coding sequence is TGTGCCATCAGTGGCAGCGGGCAAGACACCGGGGAGCTGTTTTTT. It encodes CAISGSGQDTGELFF.

There are many counts of this clonotype. V gene TRBV4-3 combines with J gene TRBJ1-1; tentatively, D is TRBD1 (5 bases). This CDR3 spans 17 amino acids. Germline V gives CDR1 LGHNA, CDR2 YSLEER. V was shortened by 0 bases and J by 1 base, with 15 bases between the two germline ends. The CDR3 region has the DNA TGCGCCAGCAGCCAAGATCGGTGGTCAGGGTGGAACACTGAAGCTTTCTTT. Encoded protein: CASSQDRWSGWNTEAFF.

By its share, this clonotype is medium-sized. This sequence joins TRBV7-8 and TRBJ2-3; 11 nucleotides line up with TRBD2. The V gene end was trimmed by 4 bases and the J gene end by 3 bases; junction bases not matched to a gene: 0. The CDR3 has 14 amino acids. Per germline, CDR1 SGHVS and CDR2 FQNEAQ. The CDR3 DNA is TGTGCCAGCAGCTGGACTAGCGGGACAGATACGCAGTATTTT. Its protein product is CASSWTSGTDTQYF.